What follows are 26 T cell receptor beta chains derived from one specimen sequenced in a study of cytomegalovirus exposure and HLA in healthy donors. Sequenced by immunoSEQ multiplex PCR; TCRdb stores in-frame clones only, minus some. The table has approximately 220,000 clones, about nine tenths seen once. Sequences were obtained from PBMCs. These TCRs come from a woman aged 18-35 years in good health and CMV-seronegative.

The count of this clone is one. The J gene is TRBJ1-1, the V gene TRBV27; TRBD1 matches 8 bases. CDR1 MNHEY and CDR2 SMNVEV come from the germline V gene (reference sequence). The CDR3 runs to 18 residues. The V segment lost 2 bases and the J segment 0 bases; nucleotides outside the gene matches: 11. The CDR3 DNA reads TGTGCCAGCAGTTTACAGGGGGCAGCCTTAATTCTGAACACTGAAGCTTTCTTT. Its translation is CASSLQGAALILNTEAFF.

The chain uses TRBV6-6 and TRBJ2-5, with D tentatively TRBD2 (6 bases). The CDR3 consists of 14 residues. Per the germline V gene, CDR1 is MNHNY and CDR2 is SVGAGI (reference sequence). V shed 2 bases and J shed 2 bases, with 9 bases lying between them. The CDR3 nucleotides read TGTGCCAGCAGTTACCCGGGACTTCAAGAGACCCAGTACTTC. This translates into CASSYPGLQETQYF.

This chain connects TRBV18 to TRBJ2-2, with TRBD1 matching over 7 bases. V lost 0 bases to trimming and J lost 8 bases; unmatched junction nucleotides: 12. The CDR3 runs 17 residues. Germline-derived CDR1 and CDR2 are KGHSH and LQKENI. The CDR3, as DNA: TGTGCCAGCTCACCACCGGCCGGGACAGCGCGAATTGGGGAGCTGTTTTTT. This translates into CASSPPAGTARIGELFF.

The rearrangement joins TRBV6-1 to TRBJ1-4; 12 bases are shared with TRBD1. There are 13 residues in the CDR3. The V gene end was trimmed by 6 bases and the J gene end by 14 bases; junction bases not matched to a gene: 7. Per the germline V gene, CDR1 is MNHNS and CDR2 is SASEGT. For the CDR3, the DNA is TGTGCCAGCAGGGACGGGACAGGGGGCTACCTGTTTTTT. It yields the protein CASRDGTGGYLFF.

The V and J genes are TRBV7-8 and TRBJ2-3, with 10 bases that match TRBD2. The CDR3 consists of 15 residues. The junction had 2 bases not matched to a gene; V was cut back by 4 bases and J by 1 base. Germline assignment: CDR1 SGHVS and CDR2 FQNEAQ. CDR3 coding DNA: TGTGCCAGCAGCTCAGGGACTAGCGGCACAGATACGCAGTATTTT. This translates into CASSSGTSGTDTQYF.

This clone occurred once. The chain carries TRBV19 and TRBJ1-1; 9 bases align to TRBD1. The germline V gene encodes CDR1 LNHDA and CDR2 SQIVND (reference sequence). With V trimmed by 3 bases and J by 7 bases, 6 bases remained unmatched. The CDR3 loop spans 14 amino acids. CDR3 sequence: CASSIQQGAVEAFF. CDR3 sequence (DNA): TGTGCCAGTAGTATTCAACAGGGGGCCGTTGAAGCTTTCTTT.

J is TRBJ1-4 and V is TRBV5-4; no clear D. V lost 4 bases and J lost 6, with 16 bases in between. This CDR3 spans 15 amino acids. The germline CDR1 and CDR2 sequences are SGHNT and YYREEE (reference sequence). The CDR3 reads CASSQDFGLDEKLFF. CDR3 DNA: TGTGCCAGCAGCCAGGATTTCGGACTAGATGAAAAACTGTTTTTT.

In regard to this clone: One end of the junction fails to match germline, which may point to a read error. The chain joins TRBV2 to TRBJ2-3, with D unclear. From germline, CDR1 is SNHLY and CDR2 FYNNEI. This CDR3 region has 8 residues. DNA of the CDR3: TGTGCCAGCATCGACTTGCTTTTT. The encoded protein is CASIDLLF.

The chain links TRBV29-1 to TRBJ1-1; D not certain. The CDR3 has 13 amino acids. CDR1 and CDR2 (germline): SQVTM, ANQGSEA. V was clipped by 7 bases and J by 6 bases, with 18 bases between them. CDR3 DNA sequence: TGCAGCGCCCCCCGGGATGGGAATTCTGAAGCTTTCTTT. Translation gives CSAPRDGNSEAFF.

V is TRBV30 and J is TRBJ1-3; D is ambiguous. This CDR3 spans 13 amino acids. Deletions cut 0 bases from V and 4 bases from J, with 7 bases between. Germline V gene lookup returns CDR1 GTSNPN and CDR2 SVGIG (reference sequence). CDR3 nucleotide sequence: TGTGCCTGGAGTGTAAACGAGGGAAACACCATATATTTT. Its protein is CAWSVNEGNTIYF.

This chain joins TRBV5-4 and TRBJ2-7; 7 bases align to TRBD2. This CDR3 has 12 residues. The ends lost 4 bases at V and 8 bases at J; junction bases unmatched: 6. Per germline, CDR1 SGHNT and CDR2 YYREEE (reference sequence). CDR3 DNA: TGTGCCAGCAGCCTGGGGGGGGACCAGCAGTACTTC. The encoded protein is CASSLGGDQQYF.

The chain couples TRBV6-1 to TRBJ1-4; 8 nucleotides align to TRBD1. Germline trimming cut 3 bases from V and 3 bases from J; bases unmatched to any gene: 3. Per germline, CDR1 MNHNS and CDR2 SASEGT. This CDR3 region has 15 residues. The CDR3 sequence: CASSDPGQANEKLFF. The CDR3 coding sequence is TGTGCCAGCAGTGACCCGGGACAGGCTAATGAAAAACTGTTTTTT.

The V call is TRBV9, the J call TRBJ2-3; perhaps TRBD2 as D (6 bases). The CDR3 loop spans 15 amino acids. Trimming stripped 2 bases from V and 5 bases from J, with 15 bases between. Germline values: CDR1 SGDLS, CDR2 YYNGEE. This CDR3 is CASSVGGSNGDTQYF. The CDR3 DNA reads as TGTGCCAGCAGCGTCGGAGGGAGTAACGGAGATACGCAGTATTTT.

The rearrangement joins TRBV6-5 to TRBJ2-4, with D unclear. Trimming stripped 2 bases from V and 2 bases from J, with 7 bases between. Germline-derived CDR1 and CDR2 are MNHEY and SVGAGI. This CDR3 has 14 amino acids. CDR3 region: CASSYDTTKNIQYF. CDR3 DNA sequence: TGTGCCAGCAGTTACGACACCACCAAAAACATTCAGTACTTC.

The chain joins TRBV11-2 to TRBJ2-5, with 9 bases lining up with TRBD1. V lost 5 bases and J lost 5; bases outside the gene matches: 9. This CDR3 contains 15 residues. Germline CDR1 SGHAT, CDR2 FQNNGV. CDR3 sequence (DNA): TGTGCCAGCAGCATGCGGACAGGGGAAGAGGAGACCCAGTACTTC. Amino acids: CASSMRTGEEETQYF.

This rearrangement joins TRBV6-1 to TRBJ1-1; D gene ambiguous. The CDR3 has 15 residues. Germline V CDR1 and CDR2: MNHNS, SASEGT. Trimming removed 8 bases at V and 1 base at J, with 17 bases between. DNA of the CDR3: TGTGCCAGCCGGCTTCTCAGGTTCGGGAACACTGAAGCTTTCTTT. Amino acids: CASRLLRFGNTEAFF.

This clone came up once. This chain links TRBV25-1 with TRBJ1-1, with unresolved D. Germline V gives CDR1 MGHDK, CDR2 SYGVNS. The V gene lost 3 bases and the J gene lost 6 bases, with 14 bases spanning the gap. The CDR3 runs 14 residues. The CDR3 is CASSEGRWTSEAFF. The CDR3 coding sequence is TGTGCCAGCAGTGAGGGTCGGTGGACTTCTGAAGCTTTCTTT.

The V gene is TRBV6-6, the J gene TRBJ2-7, with TRBD2 matching over 14 bases. The CDR3 totals 16 residues. V lost 5 bases to trimming and J lost 2 bases; unmatched junction nucleotides: 5. The germline CDR1 and CDR2 sequences are MNHNY and SVGAGI (reference sequence). The CDR3 DNA follows: TGTGCCAGCAGTGCGGGACTAGCGGGAGCAACCTACGAGCAGTACTTC. It translates to CASSAGLAGATYEQYF.

This CDR3 reads CASRPIRGLVGEQYF. The CDR3 nucleotides read TGTGCCAGCAGGCCAATCCGGGGACTAGTAGGCGAGCAGTACTTC. This chain uses TRBV5-4 with TRBJ2-7; TRBD2 agrees at 8 bases. The germline CDR1 and CDR2 sequences are SGHNT and YYREEE (reference sequence). Germline trimming cut 5 bases from V and 6 bases from J; bases unmatched to any gene: 13. The CDR3 consists of 15 residues.

The chain is built from TRBV7-9 and TRBJ1-2; TRBD1 is a possible D gene (6 bases). Germline CDR1 and CDR2: SEHNR and FQNEAQ (reference sequence). The CDR3 runs to 14 residues. The V end was cut by 0 bases, the J end by 2 bases, with 7 bases between. CDR3 in amino acids: CASSLAGQNYGYTF. CDR3 coding DNA: TGTGCCAGCAGCTTAGCCGGACAGAACTATGGCTACACCTTC. Variable domain in full (rest from reference TRBV7-9 and TRBJ1-2): DTGVSQNPRHKITKRGQNVTFRCDPISEHNRLYWYRQTLGQGPEFLTYFQNEAQLEKSRLLSDRFSAERPKGSFSTLEIQRTEQGDSAMYLCASSLAGQNYGYTFGSGTRLTVV.

V is TRBV11-2 and J is TRBJ2-1; 11 bases line up with TRBD2. The V and J ends lost 3 bases and 4 bases, in that order; junction bases with no gene match: 5. This CDR3 contains 16 residues. From germline, CDR1 is SGHAT and CDR2 FQNNGV. CDR3: CASSLGLAGGYNEQFF. The CDR3 nucleotides are TGTGCCAGCAGCTTGGGGCTAGCGGGGGGTTACAATGAGCAGTTCTTC.

V gene TRBV2 combines with J gene TRBJ2-1, with 14 bases identical to TRBD2. CDR3 size: 15 residues. Germline CDR1 and CDR2: SNHLY and FYNNEI. V shed 2 bases and J 11 bases; nucleotides not matched to a gene: 5. The CDR3 coding sequence is TGTGCCAGCAGTGAAACAGGACTAGCGGGAGGCCAGCAGTTCTTC. Protein sequence: CASSETGLAGGQQFF.

The chain employs TRBV2 and TRBJ1-5; 8 bases are shared with TRBD1. CDR1 is SNHLY, CDR2 FYNNEI, per germline. V was pared by 6 bases and J by 4 bases, with 8 bases of the junction left unmatched. This CDR3 has 15 amino acids. In DNA, the CDR3 is TGTGCCAGCAGGCAGGGGGCTAGGGTGAATCAGCCCCAGCATTTT. Protein product: CASRQGARVNQPQHF.

This clone was detected a few times. The chain combines TRBV11-2 with TRBJ1-2; the D gene is possibly TRBD1 (5 bases). V lost 6 bases, J lost 6 bases, and 14 bases lay in between. In germline, CDR1 is SGHAT, CDR2 FQNNGV. This CDR3 region has 13 residues. The CDR3 reads CASSPTALNGYTF. CDR3 sequence (DNA): TGTGCCAGCAGTCCGACAGCGCTCAATGGCTACACCTTC.

The V call is TRBV19, the J call TRBJ1-2; D possibly corresponds to TRBD1 (5 bases). The CDR3 loop spans 14 amino acids. V gave up 1 base and J gave up 4 bases, with 10 bases separating them. The germline V gene encodes CDR1 LNHDA and CDR2 SQIVND (reference sequence). This CDR3 reads CASSIGWTSYGYTF. CDR3 in DNA: TGTGCCAGTAGTATAGGGTGGACATCCTATGGCTACACCTTC.

This clone was recorded only once. The chain joins TRBV6-1 to TRBJ1-5; 8 bases fit TRBD1. This CDR3 has 15 residues. The V gene end was trimmed by 7 bases and the J gene end by 6 bases; junction bases not matched to a gene: 11. Germline V gene data show CDR1 as MNHNS and CDR2 as SASEGT. In DNA form, the CDR3 reads TGTGCCAGCAAAGACGGACAGGGTTTAAGTCAGCCCCAGCATTTT. Encoded protein: CASKDGQGLSQPQHF.